A selection of T cell receptor beta chains follows, all from one sample in a study of cytotoxic CD8 clonotypes in ibrutinib-treated CLL. This table comes from immunoSEQ multiplex PCR, and its TCRdb copy is limited to in-frame clones, with some not included. This sample has some 350,000 clones, with about 64% found just once. The sequencing used PBMCs, collected after 36 months of ibrutinib treatment. Receptor source: a human donor with chronic lymphocytic leukemia. CDR3s include the opening cysteine and the closing phenylalanine or tryptophan. A D gene is named only where the DNA matches it firmly. Clone size is given for some rows only: seen once, a few or many times, or a class if the clone is expanded.

abundance	j_gene	d_gene	v_gene	CDR3aa	CDR3nt
.	TRBJ2-7	.	TRBV18	CASSPRGGDSYEQYF	TGTGCCAGCTCACCAAGGGGGGGGGACTCCTACGAGCAGTACTTC
few	TRBJ1-2	TRBD1	TRBV5-6	CASRADRDLYGYTF	TGTGCCAGCAGAGCCGACAGGGACCTCTATGGCTACACCTTC
few	TRBJ1-5	TRBD1	TRBV4-2	CASAQGVNQPQHF	TGTGCCAGCGCTCAGGGGGTCAATCAGCCCCAGCATTTT
.	TRBJ1-5	.	TRBV28	CASSLTAGLHQPQHF	TGTGCCAGCAGTTTAACCGCAGGTCTCCATCAGCCCCAGCATTTT
.	TRBJ1-2	.	TRBV28	CASKGLDYGYTF	TGTGCCAGCAAGGGGCTGGACTATGGCTACACCTTC
once	TRBJ2-1	.	TRBV27	CASSLGGQSYNEQFF	TGTGCCAGCAGTTTGGGGGGCCAGTCCTACAATGAGCAGTTCTTC
.	TRBJ2-5	.	TRBV19	CASMDRLQETQYF	TGTGCCAGTATGGACCGCCTCCAAGAGACCCAGTACTTC
.	TRBJ1-1	.	TRBV7-2	CASSFRVGGTEAFF	TGTGCCAGCAGCTTCAGGGTTGGTGGCACTGAAGCTTTCTTT
few	TRBJ1-2	TRBD1	TRBV4-1	CASSQGTGNYGYTF	TGCGCCAGCAGCCAAGGGACAGGGAATTATGGCTACACCTTC
once	TRBJ1-6	TRBD1	TRBV7-9	CASSLWTGLNQRDSPLHF	TGTGCCAGCAGCTTGTGGACAGGGCTCAATCAAAGGGATTCACCCCTCCACTTT
.	TRBJ2-3	TRBD1	TRBV7-9	CASSSGQGRRTDTQYF	TGTGCCAGCAGCTCGGGACAGGGTAGGAGAACAGATACGCAGTATTTT
once	TRBJ2-1	TRBD2	TRBV12-5	CASGQGLAEKYNEQFF	TGTGCTAGTGGCCAGGGACTAGCCGAAAAATACAATGAGCAGTTCTTC
.	TRBJ1-1	.	TRBV10-3	CAVWGPGTEAFF	TGTGCCGTGTGGGGGCCGGGCACTGAAGCTTTCTTT
once	TRBJ2-2	TRBD1	TRBV25-1	CASSEYGTGLNTGELFF	TGTGCCAGCAGTGAATACGGGACAGGGTTGAACACCGGGGAGCTGTTTTTT
.	TRBJ1-1	.	TRBV6-1	CASMGSLGVTEAFF	TGTGCCAGCATGGGCTCCCTAGGGGTCACTGAAGCTTTCTTT
.	TRBJ1-1	.	TRBV5-1	CASSLAGPLETFF	TGCGCCAGCAGCTTGGCAGGACCTCTTGAAACTTTCTTT
few	TRBJ2-3	TRBD2	TRBV6-4	CASSDSGGATDTQYF	TGTGCCAGCAGTGACAGCGGGGGGGCCACAGATACGCAGTATTTT
few	TRBJ1-2	TRBD1	TRBV29-1	CSVDGQGYYGYTF	TGCAGCGTCGACGGACAGGGGTACTATGGCTACACCTTC
.	TRBJ1-5	.	TRBV15	CATSREGVAQPQHF	TGTGCCACCAGCAGGGAAGGGGTGGCGCAGCCCCAGCATTTT
.	TRBJ2-1	TRBD1	TRBV7-2	CASSLAGGTGYNEQFF	TGTGCCAGCAGCTTAGCGGGGGGGACAGGGTACAATGAGCAGTTCTTC
.	TRBJ1-2	.	TRBV18	CASSPPTGEGGYTF	TGTGCCAGCTCACCACCTACAGGCGAGGGGGGCTACACCTTC